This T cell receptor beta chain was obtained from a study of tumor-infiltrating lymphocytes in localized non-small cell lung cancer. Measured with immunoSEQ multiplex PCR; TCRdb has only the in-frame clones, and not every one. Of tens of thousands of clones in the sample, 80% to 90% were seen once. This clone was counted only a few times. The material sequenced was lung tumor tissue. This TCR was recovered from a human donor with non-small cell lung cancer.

CDR3 sequence (DNA): TGTGCCAGCAGCTTAGCGTTCCTAGCGGGGGCCACCGCCTCCTACAATGAGCAGTTCTTC. It yields the protein CASSLAFLAGATASYNEQFF. The genes are TRBV7-8 and TRBJ2-1; 10 nucleotides line up with TRBD2. The CDR3 covers 20 residues. Germline-derived CDR1 and CDR2 are SGHVS and FQNEAQ. The V gene end was trimmed by 0 bases and the J gene end by 0 bases; junction bases not matched to a gene: 11.